The subject of this entry is one T cell receptor beta chain. Its target is unknown. The data stem from a study of blood T cells in healthy people across ages. Every donor provided roughly 10 milliliters of peripheral blood. PCR was performed a second time for roughly 7 to 11 cycles using a sample-barcoded 5' primer and a J-beta primer mix. One entry per CDR3 protein, called by TCRdb with MiXCR from the 5' RACE reads. Of about 630,000 distinct CDR3 sequences in the sample, around a fifth were seen once. Study observations and caveats: Diversity of TCR beta per million T cells declined in a roughly linear way with age.

Germline V gene sequence: CDR1 DFQATT, CDR2 SNEGSKA (reference sequence). The V and J ends lost 3 bases and 6 bases, in that order; junction bases with no gene match: 6. The CDR3 is 14 amino acids. The rearrangement uses TRBV20-1 and TRBJ2-7, with 12 bases matching TRBD2. The receptor was isolated from a man aged 65 to 85 in good health. Sequenced material: blood. CDR3 sequence reads: CSASSTSGSSEQYF. CDR3 nucleotide sequence: TGCAGTGCTAGTTCGACTAGCGGGAGTTCCGAGCAGTACTTC.